One sample yielded the 21 T cell receptor beta chains listed below, sequenced in a study of CD8 T cells in ankylosing spondylitis. Each CDR3 protein gets one entry after TCRdb re-called the 5' RACE reads with MiXCR. This table holds 200,000 to 300,000 distinct CDR3 sequences, under 30% found once. Source material: blood, either unsorted or a sorted T cell fraction (not recorded which). The receptors come from a male donor with ankylosing spondylitis or in good health (not recorded which).

This clonotype was observed a few times. This chain uses TRBV3-1 with TRBJ2-7; D is uncertain. Germline lookup yields CDR1 LGHDT and CDR2 YNNKEL (reference sequence). V was pared by 2 bases and J by 2 bases, with 13 bases between. This CDR3 spans 15 amino acids. This CDR3 is CASSQPGNGAYEQYF. The CDR3 DNA is TGTGCCAGCAGCCAACCTGGGAACGGAGCCTACGAGCAGTACTTC.

The genes are TRBV20-1 and TRBJ2-5; 8 nucleotides align to TRBD2. The junction had 19 bases not matched to a gene; V was cut back by 0 bases and J by 4 bases. CDR3 length: 19 amino acids. CDR1 is DFQATT and CDR2 is SNEGSKA in the germline V gene (reference sequence). CDR3 region: CSARDRIAGSRLVRETQYF. CDR3 bases: TGCAGTGCTAGAGATAGAATAGCGGGGAGTAGGCTAGTGCGAGAGACCCAGTACTTC.

There are a few counts of this clonotype. The V and J genes are TRBV6-1 and TRBJ1-2; D is uncertain. CDR1 and CDR2 (germline): MNHNS, SASEGT. The CDR3 runs to 14 residues. The V gene lost 3 bases and the J gene lost 7 bases, with 15 bases spanning the gap. CDR3 sequence reads: CASSDRPDSFGYTF. The CDR3 nucleotides are TGTGCCAGCAGTGATAGGCCTGACTCCTTTGGCTACACCTTC.

The chain employs TRBV6-2 or TRBV6-3 and TRBJ2-2; D gene uncertain. This CDR3 comprises 16 residues. From germline, CDR1 is MNHEY and CDR2 SVGEGT. V dropped 2 bases and J dropped 4 bases, with 14 bases sitting between them. CDR3 sequence (DNA): TGTGCCAGCAGTTACCCGAGGTCTTCGGGCACCGGGGAGCTGTTTTTT. Translated, it gives CASSYPRSSGTGELFF.

This clonotype was detected ten times or more. This sequence joins TRBV5-1 and TRBJ2-1; tentative D call: TRBD2 (5 bases). Germline CDR1 SGHRS, CDR2 YFSETQ. The CDR3 length is 15 residues. V shed 0 bases and J shed 2 bases, with 9 bases lying between them. This CDR3 reads CASSLAAEAYNEQFF. The DNA of the CDR3 is TGCGCCAGCAGCTTGGCCGCGGAGGCCTACAATGAGCAGTTCTTC.

This clonotype was seen a handful of times. The chain couples TRBV24-1 to TRBJ2-7, with 9 nucleotides matching TRBD2. The V and J ends lost 9 bases and 5 bases, in that order; junction bases with no gene match: 13. The CDR3 covers 15 residues. Germline assignment: CDR1 KGHDR and CDR2 SFDVKD. The CDR3 bases are TGTGCCACCGCGGCGGGAGGGCAGGGAGAGGACGAGCAGTACTTC. It codes for CATAAGGQGEDEQYF.

This clonotype was recorded at least ten times. The V gene is TRBV12-3 or TRBV12-4, the J gene TRBJ1-1; D gene unclear. The CDR3 has 12 residues. V was pared by 5 bases and J by 11 bases, with 15 bases between. This CDR3 reads CASSLGPSRAFF. The CDR3 nucleotides read TGTGCCAGCAGTCTCGGGCCCTCCAGGGCTTTCTTT.

This clonotype was seen a handful of times. This chain links TRBV29-1 with TRBJ2-5, with 9 bases identical to TRBD2. The J segment lost 5 bases and the V segment lost 4 bases, leaving 8 bases of the junction unmatched. This CDR3 region has 14 residues. Germline V CDR1 and CDR2: SQVTM, ANQGSEA. CDR3 sequence: CSVGGSGGGETQYF. CDR3 sequence (DNA): TGCAGCGTTGGAGGTAGCGGGGGCGGGGAGACCCAGTACTTC. Full variable domain (missing parts from reference TRBV29-1 and TRBJ2-5): SAVISQKPSRDICQRGTSLTIQCQVDSQVTMMFWYRQQPGQSLTLIATANQGSEATYESGFVIDKFPISRPNLTFSTLTVSNMSPEDSSIYLCSVGGSGGGETQYFGPGTRLLVL.

This clonotype was seen only a few times. This chain uses TRBV7-3 with TRBJ2-2; TRBD1 aligns across 8 bases. Per germline, CDR1 SGHTA and CDR2 FQGTGA. This CDR3 region has 15 residues. The ends lost 5 bases at V and 9 bases at J; junction bases unmatched: 11. The DNA for the CDR3 is TGTGCCAGCAGCAACGGACAGGGCAGGACGAGGGAGCTGTTTTTT. Residues: CASSNGQGRTRELFF.

This chain uses TRBV6-2 or TRBV6-3 with TRBJ2-7; the match to TRBD1 covers 7 bases. This CDR3 is 15 amino acids long. Trimming at V came to 2 bases and at J to 2 bases, leaving 6 bases not matched to a gene. Germline lookup yields CDR1 MNHEY and CDR2 SVGEGT. DNA of the CDR3: TGTGCCAGCAGTTACGAGGGGGCGCCAACCTACGAGCAGTACTTC. Translated: CASSYEGAPTYEQYF.

In its sample, this clonotype was seen a few times. This chain uses TRBV9 with TRBJ2-3, with 10 bases fitting TRBD2. Germline CDR1 is SGDLS and CDR2 is YYNGEE. The CDR3 has 16 residues. With 3 bases clipped from V and 4 bases from J, the junction kept 8 bases outside the gene matches. The CDR3 coding sequence is TGTGCCAGCAGCGCCCGACTAGCGGGTGTCTCAGATACGCAGTATTTT. This encodes CASSARLAGVSDTQYF.

The sample holds a few counts of this clonotype. This chain links TRBV5-1 with TRBJ2-7; D may be TRBD1 (7 bases). CDR1 SGHRS and CDR2 YFSETQ come from the germline V gene. V gave up 2 bases and J gave up 7 bases, with 16 bases separating them. The CDR3 is made up of 14 amino acids. The CDR3 here is CASSFQGGTGEQYF. The CDR3 coding sequence is TGCGCCAGCAGCTTCCAGGGGGGTACGGGGGAGCAGTACTTC. The whole variable domain, remainder taken from reference TRBV5-1 and TRBJ2-7, is KAGVTQTPRYLIKTRGQQVTLSCSPISGHRSVSWYQQTPGQGLQFLFEYFSETQRNKGNFPGRFSGRQFSNSRSEMNVSTLELGDSALYLCASSFQGGTGEQYFGPGTRLTVT.

This clonotype was detected many times. This sequence joins TRBV29-1 and TRBJ2-1; D may be TRBD2 (6 bases). CDR1 is SQVTM and CDR2 is ANQGSEA in the germline V gene. The CDR3 has 14 amino acids. V was shortened by 2 bases and J by 8 bases, with 16 bases between the two germline ends. The CDR3 sequence is CSVESRARGDEQFF. The CDR3 nucleotides read TGCAGCGTTGAATCCCGGGCCCGCGGGGATGAGCAGTTCTTC.

This clonotype was counted only a few times. Its ends do not fully match the called genes, so a read error is possible. V and J are TRBV20-1 and TRBJ2-7, with TRBD2 matching 11 bases. The length of the CDR3 is 13 residues. Germline CDR1 DFQATT, CDR2 SNEGSKA (reference sequence). In DNA, the CDR3 is TGCAGTGCAGTAGCGGGGGGGGCCTACGCGCAGTACTTC. It is translated as CSAVAGGAYAQYF.

This sequence joins TRBV20-1 and TRBJ2-1; 9 positions match TRBD1. This CDR3 region has 14 residues. The junction had 4 bases not matched to a gene; V was cut back by 4 bases and J by 3 bases. Germline V gives CDR1 DFQATT, CDR2 SNEGSKA (reference sequence). CDR3 coding DNA: TGCAGTGCTAAACAGGGGGCTTTCTACAATGAGCAGTTCTTC. This codes for CSAKQGAFYNEQFF.

Ten or more counts support this clonotype. The chain couples TRBV20-1 to TRBJ2-1; the match to TRBD2 covers 9 bases. CDR3 length: 13 residues. CDR1 is DFQATT, CDR2 SNEGSKA, per germline (reference sequence). The J segment lost 5 bases and the V segment lost 6 bases, leaving 5 bases of the junction unmatched. DNA of the CDR3: TGCAGTGCACCAGCTAGCGGGGACAATGAGCAGTTCTTC. It specifies CSAPASGDNEQFF.

This sequence joins TRBV2 and TRBJ2-4, with 11 bases matching TRBD1. Trimming removed 4 bases from V and 7 bases from J; junction bases left unmatched: 6. CDR1 and CDR2 (germline): SNHLY, FYNNEI. CDR3 length equals 15 residues. CDR3 coding DNA: TGTGCCAGCAGTGCGGACAGGGGGCGAGGTAACATTCAGTACTTC. Translated, it gives CASSADRGRGNIQYF.

This clonotype was observed a few times. The chain recombines TRBV20-1 with TRBJ2-3; D call uncertain. This CDR3 has 11 residues. Trimming cost V 6 bases and J 6 bases, with 10 bases left between them. Germline-derived CDR1 and CDR2 are DFQATT and SNEGSKA (reference sequence). In DNA, the CDR3 is TGCAGTGCCACGCACGGGGATACGCAGTATTTT. Translated: CSATHGDTQYF.

This clonotype was seen at least ten times. The chain is built from TRBV3-1 and TRBJ2-7; TRBD2 matches 14 bases. Losses at the gene ends were 0 bases for V and 0 bases for J; bases not matched to a gene: 7. The germline V gene has CDR1 LGHDT and CDR2 YNNKEL (reference sequence). This CDR3 comprises 19 residues. The CDR3 region is CASSQDRTSGGRSSYEQYF. The DNA of the CDR3 is TGTGCCAGCAGCCAAGATCGGACTAGCGGGGGGCGTAGCTCCTACGAGCAGTACTTC.

There are many counts of this clonotype. This chain uses TRBV28 with TRBJ1-5; unclear D gene. Germline V lookup: CDR1 MDHEN, CDR2 SYDVKM. V lost 5 bases to trimming and J lost 7 bases, with 9 bases between them. This CDR3 has 12 amino acids. CDR3 loop: CASSPSRQPQHF. As DNA, the CDR3 is TGTGCCAGCAGTCCCTCACGACAGCCCCAGCATTTT.

The sample holds one count of this clonotype. The chain recombines TRBV27 with TRBJ2-5; 10 bases agree with TRBD2. The CDR3 spans 14 residues. CDR1 is MNHEY and CDR2 is SMNVEV in the germline V gene (reference sequence). The trim removed 6 bases at V and 5 bases at J, leaving 6 bases unmatched. The CDR3 bases are TGTGCCAGCAGCCTAGCGGGGGTGGAGGAGACCCAGTACTTC. It specifies CASSLAGVEETQYF.